The T cell receptor (beta chain) under discussion was sequenced for a study of cytomegalovirus exposure and HLA in healthy donors. The overall study: Of roughly 400 genotyped donors, roughly 76% grouped in the Caucasian-associated ancestry cluster. Whole-study findings and limits: V- and J-gene trimming in TCR beta was tied to a missense DCLRE1C variant by an analysis performed later.

Details on this clone: Antigen unknown.

The PCR employed 60 Vbeta primers together with 13 Jbeta primers. The data were produced by immunoSEQ multiplex PCR, yet TCRdb's version contains in-frame clones alone and is incomplete. Among 150,000 to 200,000 clones listed, about 76% were seen once. Sequencing was done on a sample of PBMCs. The sequence came from a male donor in good health and CMV-seropositive.

In DNA, the CDR3 is TGTGCCAGCAGCCCCTGGGCTGGCCCCGATTCCTACGAGCAGTACTTC. It specifies CASSPWAGPDSYEQYF. The chain recombines TRBV9 with TRBJ2-5; D is undetermined. The better agreement between TRBJ2-7 and the DNA end casts doubt on the J call. The CDR3 runs 16 residues. In germline, CDR1 is SGDLS, CDR2 YYNGEE.